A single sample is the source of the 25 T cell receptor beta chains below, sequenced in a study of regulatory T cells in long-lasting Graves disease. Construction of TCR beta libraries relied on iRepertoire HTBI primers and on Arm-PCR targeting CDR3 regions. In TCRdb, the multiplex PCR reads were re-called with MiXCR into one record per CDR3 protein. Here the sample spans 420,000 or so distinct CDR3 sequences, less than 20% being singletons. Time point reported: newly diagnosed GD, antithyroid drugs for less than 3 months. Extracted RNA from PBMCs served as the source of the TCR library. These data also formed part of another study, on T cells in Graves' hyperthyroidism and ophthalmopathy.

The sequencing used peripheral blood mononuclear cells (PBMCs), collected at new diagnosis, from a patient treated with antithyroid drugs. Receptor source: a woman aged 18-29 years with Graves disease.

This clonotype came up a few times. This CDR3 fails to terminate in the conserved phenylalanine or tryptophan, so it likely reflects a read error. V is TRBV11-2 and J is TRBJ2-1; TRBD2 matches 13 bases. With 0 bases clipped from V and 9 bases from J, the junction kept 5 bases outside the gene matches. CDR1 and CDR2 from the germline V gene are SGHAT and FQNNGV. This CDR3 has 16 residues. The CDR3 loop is CASSLEGLAGASEQFL. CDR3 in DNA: TGTGCCAGCAGCTTAGAAGGACTAGCGGGAGCCAGTGAGCAGTTCCTC.

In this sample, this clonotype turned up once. CDR3 residues: CASSETIYEQYF. The DNA of the CDR3 is TGTGCCAGCAGTGAGACCATCTACGAGCAGTACTTC. The rearrangement joins TRBV6-2 or TRBV6-3 to TRBJ2-7; D is unclear. The germline V and J ends were trimmed by 5 bases and 3 bases, with 8 bases remaining between them. CDR3 length equals 12 residues. Germline V gives CDR1 MNHEY, CDR2 SVGEGT.

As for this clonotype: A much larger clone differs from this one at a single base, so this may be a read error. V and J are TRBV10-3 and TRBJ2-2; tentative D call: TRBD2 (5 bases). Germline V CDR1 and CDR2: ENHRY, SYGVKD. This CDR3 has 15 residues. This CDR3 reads CAISESNGNTGKLFF. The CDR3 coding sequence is TGTGCCATCAGTGAGTCGAACGGGAACACCGGGAAGCTGTTTTTT.

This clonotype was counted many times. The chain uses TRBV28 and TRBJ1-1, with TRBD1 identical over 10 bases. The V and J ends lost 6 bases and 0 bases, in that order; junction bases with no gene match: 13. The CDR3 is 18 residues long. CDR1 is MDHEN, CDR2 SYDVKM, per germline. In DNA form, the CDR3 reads TGTGCCAGCAGGAGACAGGGGGCCTTCGGGTGGGTGAACACTGAAGCTTTCTTT. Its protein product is CASRRQGAFGWVNTEAFF. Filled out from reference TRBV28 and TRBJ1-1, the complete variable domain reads DVKVTQSSRYLVKRTGEKVFLECVQDMDHENMFWYRQDPGLGLRLIYFSYDVKMKEKGDIPEGYSVSREKKERFSLILESASTNQTSMYLCASRRQGAFGWVNTEAFFGQGTRLTVV.

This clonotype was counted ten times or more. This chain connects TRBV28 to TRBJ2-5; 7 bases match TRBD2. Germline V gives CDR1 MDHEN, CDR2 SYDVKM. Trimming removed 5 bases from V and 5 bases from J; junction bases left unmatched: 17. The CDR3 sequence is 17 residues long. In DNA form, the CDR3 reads TGTGCCAGCAGTACTAGACTTGGCGCGGGAGCAGGGGAGACCCAGTACTTC. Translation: CASSTRLGAGAGETQYF.

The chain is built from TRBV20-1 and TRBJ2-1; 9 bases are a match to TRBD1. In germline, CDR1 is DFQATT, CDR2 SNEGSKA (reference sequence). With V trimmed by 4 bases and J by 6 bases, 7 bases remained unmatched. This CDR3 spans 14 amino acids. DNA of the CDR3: TGCAGTGCTACCACCGGGACAGGGATCAATGAGCAGTTCTTC. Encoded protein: CSATTGTGINEQFF.

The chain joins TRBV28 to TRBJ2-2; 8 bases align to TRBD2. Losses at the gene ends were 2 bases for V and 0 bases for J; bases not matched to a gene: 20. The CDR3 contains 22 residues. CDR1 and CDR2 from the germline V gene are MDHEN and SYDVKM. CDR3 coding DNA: TGTGCCAGCAGTTTAAGTCTGCGAATGGGGCTAGCGGGCCGTGCGAACACCGGGGAGCTGTTTTTT. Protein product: CASSLSLRMGLAGRANTGELFF.

CDR3 sequence reads: CASNPTSESGYTF. The CDR3 DNA reads as TGTGCCAGCAATCCGACTTCTGAAAGTGGCTACACCTTC. The J gene is TRBJ1-2, the V gene TRBV12-3 or TRBV12-4; D is unresolved. V was pared by 7 bases and J by 7 bases, with 16 bases between. There are 13 residues in the CDR3.

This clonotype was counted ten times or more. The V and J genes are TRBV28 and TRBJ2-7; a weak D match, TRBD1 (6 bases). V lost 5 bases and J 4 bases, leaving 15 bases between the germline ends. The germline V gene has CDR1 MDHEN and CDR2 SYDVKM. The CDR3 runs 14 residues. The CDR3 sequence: CASSSPDRRYEQYF. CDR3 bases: TGTGCCAGCAGTAGCCCAGACAGGAGGTACGAGCAGTACTTC.

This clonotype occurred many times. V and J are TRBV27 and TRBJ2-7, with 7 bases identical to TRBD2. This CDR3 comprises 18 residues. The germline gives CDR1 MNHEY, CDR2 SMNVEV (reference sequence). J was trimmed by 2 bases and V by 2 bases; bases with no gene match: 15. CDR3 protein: CASSLNIRALGTTYEQYF. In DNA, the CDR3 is TGTGCCAGCAGTTTAAATATACGGGCTTTAGGGACTACCTACGAGCAGTACTTC.

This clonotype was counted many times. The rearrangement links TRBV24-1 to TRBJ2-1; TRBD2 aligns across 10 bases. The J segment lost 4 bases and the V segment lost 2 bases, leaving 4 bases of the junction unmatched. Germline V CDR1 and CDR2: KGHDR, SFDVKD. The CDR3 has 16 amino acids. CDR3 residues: CATSDWASGSYNEQFF. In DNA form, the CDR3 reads TGTGCCACCAGTGATTGGGCTAGCGGGAGTTACAATGAGCAGTTCTTC.

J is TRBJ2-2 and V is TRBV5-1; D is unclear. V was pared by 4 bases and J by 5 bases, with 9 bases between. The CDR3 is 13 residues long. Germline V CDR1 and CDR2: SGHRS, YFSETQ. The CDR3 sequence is CASSEDLTGELFF. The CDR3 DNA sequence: TGCGCCAGCAGCGAGGACCTTACCGGGGAGCTGTTTTTT.

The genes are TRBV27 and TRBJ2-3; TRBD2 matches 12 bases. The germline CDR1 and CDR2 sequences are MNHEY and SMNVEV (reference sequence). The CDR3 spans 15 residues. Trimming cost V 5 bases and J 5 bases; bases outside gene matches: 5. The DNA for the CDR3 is TGTGCCAGCAGTATACTAGCGGGAGGAGGAGATACGCAGTATTTT. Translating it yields CASSILAGGGDTQYF.

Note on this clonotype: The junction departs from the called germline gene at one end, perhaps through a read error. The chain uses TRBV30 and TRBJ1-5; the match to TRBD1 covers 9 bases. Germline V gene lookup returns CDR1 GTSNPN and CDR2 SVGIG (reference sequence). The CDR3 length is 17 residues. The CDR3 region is CARSVRQGVYSNQPQHF. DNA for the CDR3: TGTGCCCGGAGTGTACGACAGGGGGTATATAGCAATCAGCCCCAGCATTTT.

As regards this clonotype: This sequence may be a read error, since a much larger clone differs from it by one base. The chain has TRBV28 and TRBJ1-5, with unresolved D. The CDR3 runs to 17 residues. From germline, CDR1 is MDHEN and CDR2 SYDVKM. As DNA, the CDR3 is TGTACCAGCAGTCTCAACGTCGGATTTGGGGGCAATCAGCCCCAGCATTTT. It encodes CTSSLNVGFGGNQPQHF.

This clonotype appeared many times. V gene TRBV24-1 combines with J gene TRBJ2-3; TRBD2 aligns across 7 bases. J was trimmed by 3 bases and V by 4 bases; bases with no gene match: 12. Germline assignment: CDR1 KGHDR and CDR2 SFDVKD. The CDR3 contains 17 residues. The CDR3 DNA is TGTGCCACCAGTGACCCCGGACTCACCGGGGGGACAGATACGCAGTATTTT. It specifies CATSDPGLTGGTDTQYF.

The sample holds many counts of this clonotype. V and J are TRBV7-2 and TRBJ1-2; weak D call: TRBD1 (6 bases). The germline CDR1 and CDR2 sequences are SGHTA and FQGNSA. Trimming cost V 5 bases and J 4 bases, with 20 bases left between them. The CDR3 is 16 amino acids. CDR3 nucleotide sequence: TGTGCCAGCAGCCCCTACGGGGAGGGGGGAGGCTATGGCTACACCTTC. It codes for CASSPYGEGGGYGYTF.

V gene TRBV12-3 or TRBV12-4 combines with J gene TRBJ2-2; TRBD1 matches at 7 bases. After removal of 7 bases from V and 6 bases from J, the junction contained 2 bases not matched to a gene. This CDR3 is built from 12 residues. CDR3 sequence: CASIDRAGELFF. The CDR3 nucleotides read TGTGCCAGCATCGACAGGGCCGGGGAGCTGTTTTTT.

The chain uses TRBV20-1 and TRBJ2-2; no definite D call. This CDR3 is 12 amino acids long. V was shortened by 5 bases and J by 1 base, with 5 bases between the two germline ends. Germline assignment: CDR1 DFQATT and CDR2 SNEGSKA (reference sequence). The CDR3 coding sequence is TGCAGTGCTCTCAAGAACACCGGGGAGCTGTTTTTT. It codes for CSALKNTGELFF.

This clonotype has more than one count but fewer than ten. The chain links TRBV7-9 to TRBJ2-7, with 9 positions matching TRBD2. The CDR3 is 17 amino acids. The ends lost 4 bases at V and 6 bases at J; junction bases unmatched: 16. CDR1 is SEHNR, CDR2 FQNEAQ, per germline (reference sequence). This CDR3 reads CASSSHTGTSYYIEQYF. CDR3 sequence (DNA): TGTGCCAGCAGCTCCCACACCGGGACTAGCTACTATATCGAGCAGTACTTC.

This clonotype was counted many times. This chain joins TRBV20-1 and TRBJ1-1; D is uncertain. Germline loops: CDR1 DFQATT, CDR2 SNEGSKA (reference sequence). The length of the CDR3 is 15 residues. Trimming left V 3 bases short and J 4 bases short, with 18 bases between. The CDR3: CSASEGRWRATEAFF. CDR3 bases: TGCAGTGCTAGCGAGGGTCGGTGGCGAGCCACTGAAGCTTTCTTT.

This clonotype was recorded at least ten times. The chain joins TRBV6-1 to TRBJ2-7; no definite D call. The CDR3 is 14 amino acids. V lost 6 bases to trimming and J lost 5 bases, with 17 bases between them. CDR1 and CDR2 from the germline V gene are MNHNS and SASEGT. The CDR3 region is CASSLSAGVHEQYF. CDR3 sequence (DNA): TGTGCCAGCAGCCTTTCGGCAGGAGTCCACGAGCAGTACTTC.

The CDR3 region is CASSGLGRSYNEQYF. DNA for the CDR3: TGTGCCAGCAGCGGACTAGGGCGCTCCTACAATGAGCAGTACTTC. The chain has TRBV27 and TRBJ2-1; 7 positions match TRBD2. The J call may be incorrect, as the DNA end agrees better with TRBJ2-7. Germline-derived CDR1 and CDR2 are MNHEY and SMNVEV (reference sequence). This CDR3 is built from 15 residues.

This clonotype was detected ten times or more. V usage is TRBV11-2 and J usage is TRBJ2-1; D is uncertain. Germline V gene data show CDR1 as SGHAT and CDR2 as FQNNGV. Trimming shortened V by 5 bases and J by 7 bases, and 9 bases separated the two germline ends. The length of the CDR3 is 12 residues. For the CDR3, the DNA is TGTGCCAGCAGCCTGTCCGGAAATGAGCAGTTCTTC. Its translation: CASSLSGNEQFF.

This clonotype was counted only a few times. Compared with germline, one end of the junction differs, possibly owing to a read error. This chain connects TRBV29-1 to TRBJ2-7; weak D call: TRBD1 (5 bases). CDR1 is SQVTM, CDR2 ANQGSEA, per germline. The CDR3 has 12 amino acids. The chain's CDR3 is CSVQKGLGEQYF. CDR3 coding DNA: TGCAGCGTTCAGAAGGGGTTGGGCGAGCAATACTTC.